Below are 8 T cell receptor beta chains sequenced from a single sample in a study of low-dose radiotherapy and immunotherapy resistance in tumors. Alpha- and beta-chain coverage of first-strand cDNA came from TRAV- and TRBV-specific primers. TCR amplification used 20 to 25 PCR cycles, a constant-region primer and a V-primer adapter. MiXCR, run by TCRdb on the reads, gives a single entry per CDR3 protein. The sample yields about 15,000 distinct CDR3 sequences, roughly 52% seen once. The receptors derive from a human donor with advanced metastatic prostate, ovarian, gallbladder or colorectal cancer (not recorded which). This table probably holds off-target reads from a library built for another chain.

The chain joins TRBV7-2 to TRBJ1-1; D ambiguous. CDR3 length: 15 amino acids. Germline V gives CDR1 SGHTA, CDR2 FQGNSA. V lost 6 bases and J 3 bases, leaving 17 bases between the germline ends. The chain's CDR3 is CASRPTIWRYTEAFF. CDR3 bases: TGTGCCAGCAGGCCCACCATATGGAGGTACACTGAAGCTTTCTTT.

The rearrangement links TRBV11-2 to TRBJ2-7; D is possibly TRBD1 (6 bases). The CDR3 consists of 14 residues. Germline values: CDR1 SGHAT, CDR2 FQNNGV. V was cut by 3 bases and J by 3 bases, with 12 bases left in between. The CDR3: CASSFPGQFYEQYF. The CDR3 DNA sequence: TGTGCCAGCAGCTTCCCCGGACAGTTCTACGAGCAGTACTTC.

CDR3: CASSRVLGEQYF. CDR3 sequence (DNA): TGTGCCAGCAGCCGCGTGCTGGGGGAGCAGTACTTC. The rearrangement links TRBV5-4 to TRBJ2-7, with unresolved D. Per germline, CDR1 SGHNT and CDR2 YYREEE (reference sequence). V was pared by 4 bases and J by 7 bases, with 12 bases between. The CDR3 totals 12 residues. Filled out from reference TRBV5-4 and TRBJ2-7, the complete variable domain reads ETGVTQSPTHLIKTRGQQVTLRCSSQSGHNTVSWYQQALGQGPQFIFQYYREEENGRGNFPPRFSGLQFPNYSSELNVNALELDDSALYLCASSRVLGEQYFGPGTRLTVT.

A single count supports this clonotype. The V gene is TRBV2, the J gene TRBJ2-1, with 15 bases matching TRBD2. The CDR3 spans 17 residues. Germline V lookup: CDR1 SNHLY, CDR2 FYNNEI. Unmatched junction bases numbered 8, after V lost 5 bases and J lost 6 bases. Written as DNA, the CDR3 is TGTGCCAGCAGTCTACCGGGACTAGCGGGAGGCGTCAATGAGCAGTTCTTC. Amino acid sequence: CASSLPGLAGGVNEQFF.

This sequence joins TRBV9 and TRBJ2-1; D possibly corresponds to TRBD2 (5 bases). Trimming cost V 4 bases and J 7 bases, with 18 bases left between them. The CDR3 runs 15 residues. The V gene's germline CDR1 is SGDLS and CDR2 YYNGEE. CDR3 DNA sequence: TGTGCCAGCAGCCCCCTGGGAACGGGGAAAAATGAGCAGTTCTTC. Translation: CASSPLGTGKNEQFF.

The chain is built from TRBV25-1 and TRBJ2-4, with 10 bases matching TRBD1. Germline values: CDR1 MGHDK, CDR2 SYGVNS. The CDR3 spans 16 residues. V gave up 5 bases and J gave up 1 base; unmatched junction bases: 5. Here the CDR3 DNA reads TGTGCCAGCAGTATGGACAGGGGGATGGCCAAAAACATTCAGTACTTC. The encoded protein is CASSMDRGMAKNIQYF.

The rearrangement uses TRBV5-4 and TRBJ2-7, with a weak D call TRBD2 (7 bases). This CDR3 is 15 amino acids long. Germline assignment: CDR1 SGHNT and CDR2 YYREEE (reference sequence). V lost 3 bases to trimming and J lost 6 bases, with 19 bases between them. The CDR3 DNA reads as TGTGCCAGCAGCTCAACCATGGGGGGGCGTAGCGAGCAGTACTTC. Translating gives CASSSTMGGRSEQYF.

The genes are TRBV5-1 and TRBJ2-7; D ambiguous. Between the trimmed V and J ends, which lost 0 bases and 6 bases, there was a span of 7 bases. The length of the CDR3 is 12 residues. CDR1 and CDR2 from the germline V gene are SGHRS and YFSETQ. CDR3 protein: CASSLGWSEQYF. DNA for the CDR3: TGCGCCAGCAGCTTGGGGTGGAGCGAGCAGTACTTC. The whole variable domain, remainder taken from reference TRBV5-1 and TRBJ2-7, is KAGVTQTPRYLIKTRGQQVTLSCSPISGHRSVSWYQQTPGQGLQFLFEYFSETQRNKGNFPGRFSGRQFSNSRSEMNVSTLELGDSALYLCASSLGWSEQYFGPGTRLTVT.